This entry lists 8 T cell receptor beta chains sequenced from one sample in a study of blood T cell repertoires in COVID-19. Sequencing was performed with immunoSEQ multiplex PCR; in TCRdb, only in-frame clones are kept and a portion is missing. The table includes approximately 200,000 clones, roughly 80% detected once. The source material was peripheral blood. These receptors all stem from a man aged 55 to 70 with active or convalescent COVID-19.

The chain links TRBV18 to TRBJ1-1; no firm D call. V gave up 3 bases and J gave up 1 base, with 12 bases separating them. Germline V gives CDR1 KGHSH, CDR2 LQKENI. The CDR3 contains 15 residues. CDR3 in amino acids: CASSPRPEANTEAFF. The CDR3 DNA is TGTGCCAGCTCACCCAGACCGGAGGCGAACACTGAAGCTTTCTTT.

The rearrangement links TRBV7-8 to TRBJ2-7, with TRBD1 identical over 9 bases. The CDR3 is 16 residues long. CDR1 is SGHVS and CDR2 is FQNEAQ in the germline V gene. The V and J ends lost 4 bases and 4 bases, in that order; junction bases with no gene match: 11. CDR3 residues: CASSSLSGTGRYEQYF. The CDR3 nucleotides read TGTGCCAGCAGCTCCCTGTCCGGGACAGGGAGGTACGAGCAGTACTTC.

V gene TRBV9 combines with J gene TRBJ1-1; unclear D gene. CDR1 and CDR2 (germline): SGDLS, YYNGEE. The CDR3 has 16 residues. Trimming left V 0 bases short and J 6 bases short, with 18 bases between. DNA of the CDR3: TGTGCCAGCAGCGTAGGGGAGGGAGTCGGAGGCGCTGAAGCTTTCTTT. It specifies CASSVGEGVGGAEAFF.

The chain uses TRBV18 and TRBJ2-3, with 7 bases that match TRBD1. The CDR3 consists of 14 residues. V shed 3 bases, J shed 5 bases, and the junction held 5 bases outside the gene matches. Germline CDR1 is KGHSH and CDR2 is LQKENI. As DNA, the CDR3 is TGTGCCAGCTCACCGAGGACAGGTGGAGATACGCAGTATTTT. This translates into CASSPRTGGDTQYF.

The J gene is TRBJ2-1, the V gene TRBV7-3; 9 bases map to TRBD2. Unmatched junction bases numbered 4, after V lost 7 bases and J lost 6 bases. This CDR3 region has 13 residues. Germline CDR1 reads SGHTA; CDR2 reads FQGTGA. CDR3 bases: TGTGCCAGCACCTCACTAGCGGGCAATGAGCAGTTCTTC. It codes for CASTSLAGNEQFF.

The CDR3 bases are TGTGCCAGTAGCCGGGTCGTCGGGGAGCAGTACTTC. This codes for CASSRVVGEQYF. This chain uses TRBV19 with TRBJ2-7; D gene uncertain. Per germline, CDR1 LNHDA and CDR2 SQIVND (reference sequence). The CDR3 loop spans 12 amino acids. The V end was cut by 6 bases, the J end by 7 bases, with 13 bases between.

This clone was recorded many times. V and J are TRBV19 and TRBJ1-1; 8 nucleotides match TRBD1. CDR1 LNHDA and CDR2 SQIVND come from the germline V gene (reference sequence). CDR3 length equals 15 residues. V trimming: 5 bases; J trimming: 4 bases; junction bases outside the gene matches: 9. The CDR3 sequence is CASSRETGVRTEAFF. The CDR3 coding sequence is TGTGCCAGTAGTCGCGAGACAGGGGTTCGCACTGAAGCTTTCTTT.

The rearrangement links TRBV6-2 or TRBV6-3 to TRBJ2-5, with 7 bases lining up with TRBD1. CDR1 is MNHEY and CDR2 is SVGEGT in the germline V gene. The CDR3 covers 13 residues. Trimming took 4 bases from V and 4 from J; bases not matched to a gene: 3. The CDR3 sequence: CASSWTGGETQYF. The CDR3 DNA reads TGTGCCAGCAGTTGGACAGGAGGAGAGACCCAGTACTTC.